This paragraph covers one TCR beta chain sequence. TCRdb recomputed calls from the 5' RACE reads with MiXCR, one row per CDR3 protein. The sample records 15,000 to 20,000 distinct CDR3 sequences, about a sixth being singletons. The data derive from a study of HIV-infected patients and healthy controls. This CDR3 contains 13 residues. Per germline, CDR1 GTSNPN and CDR2 SVGIG (reference sequence). The germline V and J ends were trimmed by 2 bases and 8 bases, with 15 bases remaining between them. The chain carries TRBV30 and TRBJ1-1, with D hard to call. Specimen: CD8+ T cells from blood. This receptor was identified in a human donor in good health. Here the CDR3 DNA reads TGTGCCTGGAGTTTTCCCCCCTCCTCCGAAGCTTTCTTT. Translation gives CAWSFPPSSEAFF.